This record covers a single TCR beta chain. The antigen is not known. This sample stems from a study of cytomegalovirus exposure and HLA in healthy donors. Turning to the study itself: For the roughly 390 genotyped donors, more than 80% fell within the Caucasian-associated ancestry cluster.

General study points: In a later analysis, TCR beta V- and J-gene trimming showed a link to a missense DCLRE1C variant. Many donors shared some public TCRs, even though most TCR sequences were rare.

PCR amplification relied on 60 Vbeta primers (plus 13 Jbeta primers). Repertoires were generated with immunoSEQ multiplex PCR, while TCRdb's copy carries only in-frame clones and drops some. The sample carries about 160,000 clones, 71% recorded once. There are 13 residues in the CDR3. The V gene lost 0 bases and the J gene lost 6 bases, with 6 bases spanning the gap. Looked up from germline, CDR1 is KGHSH and CDR2 is LQKENI. Sequenced input: PBMCs. The sequence came from a woman between 25 and 40 years old in good health and CMV-seronegative. The chain combines TRBV18 with TRBJ1-5; D gene unclear. CDR3 region: CASSPPSGQPQHF. As DNA, the CDR3 is TGTGCCAGCTCACCACCTTCCGGTCAGCCCCAGCATTTT.